This entry is about one T cell receptor (beta chain). This entry belongs to a study of T cell changes during pregnancy in multiple sclerosis. The CDR3 covers 12 residues. Deletions cut 4 bases from V and 1 base from J, with 5 bases between. Germline assignment: CDR1 SEHNR and CDR2 FQNEAQ (reference sequence). Sequenced by immunoSEQ multiplex PCR; TCRdb stores in-frame clones only, minus some. This table holds 26,000 or so clones, about nine tenths found once. The TCR was taken from a female donor with multiple sclerosis, enrolled in a pregnancy study. V usage is TRBV7-9 and J usage is TRBJ2-7; D not certain. The specimen was CD8+ T cells from peripheral blood mononuclear cells, collected in the second trimester of pregnancy. The CDR3 DNA sequence: TGTGCCAGCAGCTCGACTTCCTACGAGCAGTACTTC. It encodes CASSSTSYEQYF.